A single sample gave rise to the 27 T cell receptor beta chains below, sequenced in a study of T-cell memory formation after mild COVID-19. MiXCR, run by TCRdb on the 5' RACE reads, gives a single entry per CDR3 protein. The sample comprises roughly 5,000 distinct CDR3 sequences, less than 30% of which are singletons, and roughly 2.3% rests with the top ten. Sequenced sample: PBMCs or a T cell subset sorted from them (not recorded which). These receptor sequences come from an adult who had mild COVID-19 (a few samples of this study predate the infection). Cell type and time point are not known.

By share, this clonotype ranks as medium-sized. The chain has TRBV6-1 and TRBJ2-1, with 9 bases identical to TRBD1. The V and J ends lost 10 bases and 7 bases, in that order; junction bases with no gene match: 11. Per the germline V gene, CDR1 is MNHNS and CDR2 is SASEGT. The CDR3 has 14 amino acids. For the CDR3, the DNA is TGTGCCACCACCGGGGGACAGGGTGGGAATGAGCAGTTCTTC. Amino acid sequence: CATTGGQGGNEQFF.

By frequency in the sample, this clonotype is medium-sized (0.01 to 0.1%). The V gene is TRBV4-2, the J gene TRBJ2-3; D remains ambiguous. This CDR3 comprises 14 residues. The V gene lost 2 bases and the J gene lost 0 bases, with 6 bases spanning the gap. Germline V gene sequence: CDR1 LGHNA, CDR2 YNFKEQ. CDR3 DNA sequence: TGTGCCAGCAGCCAACAAGTTAGCACAGATACGCAGTATTTT. Translated: CASSQQVSTDTQYF.

By its share, this clonotype is medium-sized (0.01 to 0.1%). The V call is TRBV3-1, the J call TRBJ2-1; D not resolved. V was cut by 4 bases and J by 1 base, with 14 bases left in between. The CDR3 runs to 16 residues. Germline V CDR1 and CDR2: LGHDT, YNNKEL (reference sequence). The CDR3 is CASSPDGVVSYNEQFF. In nucleotides, the CDR3 is TGTGCCAGCAGCCCCGATGGGGTGGTTTCCTACAATGAGCAGTTCTTC.

This clonotype is termed medium-sized (0.01 to 0.1%). This chain connects TRBV10-3 to TRBJ2-4, with 8 bases fitting TRBD2. The CDR3 sequence is 20 residues long. Germline V lookup: CDR1 ENHRY, CDR2 SYGVKD. Trimming took 3 bases from V and 6 from J; bases not matched to a gene: 22. CDR3 bases: TGTGCCATCAGTGAAAGGCTAGCGGGTGGGGCAGTCCGTTCTAGAAACATTCAGTACTTC. It yields the protein CAISERLAGGAVRSRNIQYF.

Only one count was recorded for this clonotype. Relative to the germline gene, one junction end is altered; a read error may explain this. This chain joins TRBV4-1 and TRBJ1-1; 9 nucleotides agree with TRBD1. CDR1 and CDR2 (germline): MGHRA, YSYEKL. The CDR3 is 12 residues long. CDR3 loop: CASSLQQGAEVF. The CDR3 DNA follows: TGCGCCAGCAGCCTCCAACAGGGGGCCGAGGTCTTT.

This chain uses TRBV12-3 or TRBV12-4 with TRBJ2-7; 9 bases map to TRBD1. The ends lost 8 bases at V and 2 bases at J; junction bases unmatched: 4. The CDR3 runs to 13 residues. CDR3 in DNA: TGTGCCAGCCTTTGGACAGGGGCCTACGAGCAGTACTTC. Its translation: CASLWTGAYEQYF.

The chain has TRBV12-3 or TRBV12-4 and TRBJ2-5; perhaps TRBD2 as D (5 bases). This CDR3 has 12 amino acids. The V gene lost 6 bases and the J gene lost 6 bases, with 11 bases spanning the gap. The CDR3 spells CASRSRGKTQYF. DNA of the CDR3: TGTGCCAGCAGATCTAGAGGGAAGACCCAGTACTTC.

Relative to its sample, this clonotype is medium-sized. This chain connects TRBV7-3 to TRBJ2-3; D is unresolved. The CDR3 is made up of 12 amino acids. Trimming stripped 4 bases from V and 5 bases from J, with 7 bases between. Germline CDR1 is SGHTA and CDR2 is FQGTGA. Written as DNA, the CDR3 is TGTGCCAGCAGCTCGGTGGGAGATACGCAGTATTTT. It codes for CASSSVGDTQYF.

Relative to its sample, this clonotype is medium-sized (0.01 to 0.1%). The chain couples TRBV10-2 to TRBJ2-3; D perhaps matches TRBD1 (6 bases). Per germline, CDR1 WSHSY and CDR2 SAAADI. Trimming left V 3 bases short and J 0 bases short, with 10 bases between. CDR3 length equals 15 residues. CDR3 amino acids: CASSDDRISTDTQYF. CDR3 coding DNA: TGCGCCAGCAGTGATGACAGGATAAGCACAGATACGCAGTATTTT.

This clonotype was detected only a few times. The chain joins TRBV20-1 to TRBJ2-3, with 9 nucleotides matching TRBD2. Germline CDR1 DFQATT, CDR2 SNEGSKA (reference sequence). The CDR3 spans 15 residues. V lost 5 bases and J lost 4; bases outside the gene matches: 10. DNA of the CDR3: TGCAGTGCTGGACAGATCGGCGGGGGGGCAGATACGCAGTATTTT. It translates to CSAGQIGGGADTQYF.

This clonotype qualifies as medium-sized. This chain joins TRBV7-2 and TRBJ2-5; D may match TRBD1 or TRBD2 (5 bases each). Germline CDR1 reads SGHTA; CDR2 reads FQGNSA. The CDR3 runs 13 residues. The V end lost 2 bases, the J end lost 4 bases, and 8 bases lay between the germline ends. CDR3 coding DNA: TGTGCCAGCAGCTTAATGAGGGGAGAGACCCAGTACTTC. This sequence encodes CASSLMRGETQYF.

This clonotype was seen many times. The chain links TRBV7-2 to TRBJ1-1; the match to TRBD1 covers 7 bases. Losses at the gene ends were 1 base for V and 0 bases for J; bases not matched to a gene: 8. The germline V gene encodes CDR1 SGHTA and CDR2 FQGNSA. The CDR3 covers 17 residues. Here the CDR3 DNA reads TGTGCCAGCAGCTTAGTTGGGACAGTTCTCATGAACACTGAAGCTTTCTTT. This codes for CASSLVGTVLMNTEAFF.

This clonotype is medium-sized (0.01 to 0.1%) by share. The V gene is TRBV7-9, the J gene TRBJ2-4; 9 positions match TRBD1. The CDR3 sequence is 16 residues long. V lost 5 bases, J lost 4 bases, and 9 bases stayed unmatched. Germline lookup yields CDR1 SEHNR and CDR2 FQNEAQ (reference sequence). In DNA, the CDR3 is TGTGCCAGCAGCCCTCGGGGGACAGGGCCAAAAAACATTCAGTACTTC. Translation gives CASSPRGTGPKNIQYF. The full variable domain, with the rest looked up from reference TRBV7-9 and TRBJ2-4, is DTGVSQNPRHKITKRGQNVTFRCDPISEHNRLYWYRQTLGQGPEFLTYFQNEAQLEKSRLLSDRFSAERPKGSFSTLEIQRTEQGDSAMYLCASSPRGTGPKNIQYFGAGTRLSVL.

This chain uses TRBV5-4 with TRBJ2-2; D gene uncertain. The V gene lost 2 bases and the J gene lost 3 bases, with 8 bases spanning the gap. Germline V gene sequence: CDR1 SGHNT, CDR2 YYREEE (reference sequence). The CDR3 consists of 14 residues. Here the CDR3 DNA reads TGTGCCAGCAGCTTCGTTGATGACACCGGGGAGCTGTTTTTT. Amino acids: CASSFVDDTGELFF.

By share, this clonotype ranks as medium-sized. V and J are TRBV21-1 and TRBJ1-4. TRBV21-1 counts as a pseudogene. The CDR3 contains 10 residues. Written as DNA, the CDR3 is TGTGCCAGGCGCAGAGAAAAACTGTTTTTT. It translates to CARRREKLFF.

In its sample, this clonotype ranks as medium-sized. J is TRBJ1-1 and V is TRBV3-1; TRBD1 matches at 7 bases. Looked up from germline, CDR1 is LGHDT and CDR2 is YNNKEL (reference sequence). The CDR3 is made up of 14 amino acids. V lost 4 bases and J lost 2; bases outside the gene matches: 4. This CDR3 is CASSLTGDNTEAFF. CDR3 in DNA: TGTGCCAGCAGCCTTACAGGGGATAACACTGAAGCTTTCTTT. The complete variable domain, with remaining parts taken from reference TRBV3-1 and TRBJ1-1, reads DTAVSQTPKYLVTQMGNDKSIKCEQNLGHDTMYWYKQDSKKFLKIMFSYNNKELIINETVPNRFSPKSPDKAHLNLHINSLELGDSAVYFCASSLTGDNTEAFFGQGTRLTVV.

By sample fraction, this clonotype is medium-sized (0.01 to 0.1%). The chain is built from TRBV5-6 and TRBJ2-4, with 8 bases identical to TRBD2. CDR1 is SGHDT and CDR2 is YYEEEE in the germline V gene. This CDR3 region has 18 residues. The V and J ends lost 0 bases and 0 bases, in that order; junction bases with no gene match: 8. The CDR3 reads CASSLVLAGRGAKNIQYF. In DNA form, the CDR3 reads TGTGCCAGCAGCTTGGTCCTAGCGGGCCGGGGAGCCAAAAACATTCAGTACTTC.

By frequency in the sample, this clonotype is medium-sized. The rearrangement joins TRBV6-1 to TRBJ2-1; D perhaps matches TRBD1 (6 bases). Trimming pared 2 bases from V and 8 bases from J, leaving 22 bases between. Germline V gene data show CDR1 as MNHNS and CDR2 as SASEGT. The CDR3 loop spans 17 amino acids. The chain's CDR3 is CASSEKTGKGTGDEQFF. CDR3 sequence (DNA): TGTGCCAGCAGTGAAAAAACAGGGAAGGGTACCGGTGATGAGCAGTTCTTC.

By sample share, this clonotype is medium-sized. The rearrangement uses TRBV5-1 and TRBJ1-5; no clear D gene. Germline loops: CDR1 SGHRS, CDR2 YFSETQ. The CDR3 extends over 15 amino acids. V was pared by 2 bases and J by 0 bases, with 9 bases between. CDR3 sequence: CASSLLGYSNQPQHF. As DNA, the CDR3 is TGCGCCAGCAGCTTATTGGGCTATAGCAATCAGCCCCAGCATTTT. The whole variable domain, remainder taken from reference TRBV5-1 and TRBJ1-5, is KAGVTQTPRYLIKTRGQQVTLSCSPISGHRSVSWYQQTPGQGLQFLFEYFSETQRNKGNFPGRFSGRQFSNSRSEMNVSTLELGDSALYLCASSLLGYSNQPQHFGDGTRLSIL.

Within the sample, this clonotype is medium-sized (0.01 to 0.1%). This chain uses TRBV2 with TRBJ2-6; D is ambiguous. The germline gives CDR1 SNHLY, CDR2 FYNNEI. The CDR3 is 14 residues long. V lost 3 bases, J lost 2 bases, and 5 bases lay in between. The DNA for the CDR3 is TGTGCCAGCAGTGACCGCACTGGGGCCAACGTCCTGACTTTC. Translating it yields CASSDRTGANVLTF.

By frequency in the sample, this clonotype is medium-sized. The chain joins TRBV7-2 to TRBJ2-3; the D gene is possibly TRBD1 (6 bases). Trimming shortened V by 1 base and J by 6 bases, and 14 bases separated the two germline ends. Looked up from germline, CDR1 is SGHTA and CDR2 is FQGNSA. The CDR3 extends over 15 amino acids. CDR3 bases: TGTGCCAGCAGCTTAGTATGGGGGCTGAGGGATACGCAGTATTTT. It yields the protein CASSLVWGLRDTQYF.

For this clonotype: A read error may produce the germline difference seen at one junction end. V is TRBV7-2 and J is TRBJ2-1; D is perhaps TRBD2 (5 bases). Germline-derived CDR1 and CDR2 are SGHTA and FQGNSA. The CDR3 sequence is 16 residues long. The CDR3 nucleotides read TGTGCCAGCAGCTTAGCGTACACTAGGGTACTCAATGAGCAGTCCTTC. As protein: CASSLAYTRVLNEQSF.

This clonotype is labeled medium-sized (0.01 to 0.1%). The chain has TRBV20-1 and TRBJ2-2; no firm D call. The CDR3 totals 13 residues. V was shortened by 3 bases and J by 4 bases, with 9 bases between the two germline ends. The germline V gene has CDR1 DFQATT and CDR2 SNEGSKA (reference sequence). CDR3 DNA sequence: TGCAGTGCTAGTAGGCCGCGCACCGGGGAGCTGTTTTTT. Translation gives CSASRPRTGELFF.

By share, this clonotype counts as medium-sized (0.01 to 0.1%). The chain employs TRBV4-3 and TRBJ2-6; D is undetermined. Deletions cut 0 bases from V and 0 bases from J, with 15 bases between. The germline gives CDR1 LGHNA, CDR2 YSLEER. CDR3 length: 19 residues. CDR3 residues: CASSQDPPERYSGANVLTF. The DNA for the CDR3 is TGCGCCAGCAGCCAAGATCCGCCAGAGCGATACTCTGGGGCCAACGTCCTGACTTTC.

By share, this clonotype counts as medium-sized. The rearrangement uses TRBV5-4 and TRBJ2-1; tentatively, D is TRBD2 (6 bases). The V end lost 0 bases, the J end lost 4 bases, and 14 bases lay between the germline ends. The CDR3 length is 16 residues. Germline V gene lookup returns CDR1 SGHNT and CDR2 YYREEE (reference sequence). The CDR3 loop is CASSLAGGLSYNEQFF. The CDR3 DNA follows: TGTGCCAGCAGCTTGGCGGGCGGACTAAGTTACAATGAGCAGTTCTTC.

This clonotype is labeled medium-sized. This chain uses TRBV7-2 with TRBJ1-5, with TRBD1 identical over 8 bases. V shed 1 base, J shed 9 bases, and the junction held 2 bases outside the gene matches. Germline-derived CDR1 and CDR2 are SGHTA and FQGNSA. This CDR3 has 13 amino acids. The DNA of the CDR3 is TGTGCCAGCAGCTTAGACGACAGGGGGCCCCAGCATTTT. This sequence encodes CASSLDDRGPQHF.

In its sample, this clonotype ranks as medium-sized (0.01 to 0.1%). The chain has TRBV11-1 and TRBJ2-2, with D unresolved. CDR3 length: 12 amino acids. V gave up 5 bases and J gave up 8 bases, with 9 bases separating them. Germline V CDR1 and CDR2: SGHAT, FQDESV (reference sequence). Here the CDR3 reads CASSSRWGELFF. In nucleotides, the CDR3 is TGTGCCAGCAGCAGTCGTTGGGGGGAGCTGTTTTTT.